This passage covers 18 T cell receptor beta chains from one sample sequenced in a study of vaccination effects on CD4 cells after COVID-19. Following 10 days of culture, CD4+ T cells were isolated. Only in-frame clones appear in the TCRdb table, and some are missing; sequencing was by immunoSEQ multiplex PCR. This table holds 30,000 to 40,000 clones, 82% found once. Their target antigens are unknown. The sequenced sample was CD4+ T cells from PBMCs cultured without peptide, obtained before COVID-19 vaccination. The receptor set was obtained from a human donor who received a COVID-19 vaccine.

This chain links TRBV7-3 with TRBJ2-5; perhaps TRBD1 as D (5 bases). This CDR3 is 14 amino acids long. Germline values: CDR1 SGHTA, CDR2 FQGTGA. V shed 2 bases and J shed 4 bases, with 11 bases lying between them. CDR3 protein: CASSLAGWGETQYF. The DNA of the CDR3 is TGTGCCAGCAGCTTAGCAGGGTGGGGAGAGACCCAGTACTTC.

The J gene is TRBJ1-1, the V gene TRBV10-2; maybe TRBD1 (6 bases). With 7 bases removed from V and 4 bases from J, the gap between germline ends came to 19 bases. The CDR3 consists of 15 residues. The germline gives CDR1 WSHSY, CDR2 SAAADI. CDR3 sequence (DNA): TGCGCCAGCACCACTCAACAGGGAAAGGGCACTGAAGCTTTCTTT. This gives the protein CASTTQQGKGTEAFF.

The gene calls are TRBV5-6 and TRBJ2-3, with 8 nucleotides matching TRBD2. The trim removed 4 bases at V and 4 bases at J, leaving 5 bases unmatched. From germline, CDR1 is SGHDT and CDR2 YYEEEE. CDR3 length: 14 residues. The CDR3 region is CASSAGGASDTQYF. The CDR3, as DNA: TGTGCCAGCAGCGCCGGGGGGGCCTCAGATACGCAGTATTTT.

This clone showed up just once. This chain joins TRBV15 and TRBJ2-7; D call uncertain. V lost 2 bases to trimming and J lost 0 bases, with 14 bases between them. CDR1 LNHNV and CDR2 YYDKDF come from the germline V gene (reference sequence). This CDR3 has 16 amino acids. This CDR3 is CATSRLPPLSSYEQYV. In DNA form, the CDR3 reads TGTGCCACCAGCAGACTACCGCCACTTAGCTCCTACGAGCAGTACGTC.

CDR3 protein: CASSTGTSGGKTQYF. In nucleotides, the CDR3 is TGCGCCAGCAGCACCGGGACTAGCGGGGGAAAGACCCAGTACTTC. The chain links TRBV5-1 to TRBJ2-5; TRBD2 agrees at 14 bases. The CDR3 runs 15 residues. CDR1 and CDR2 (germline): SGHRS, YFSETQ. The ends lost 4 bases at V and 6 bases at J; junction bases unmatched: 5.

This chain uses TRBV2 with TRBJ1-3; D is uncertain. V lost 4 bases, J lost 0 bases, and 7 bases lay in between. The CDR3 is made up of 14 amino acids. The V gene's germline CDR1 is SNHLY and CDR2 FYNNEI. CDR3 DNA: TGTGCCAGCAGTGGTGGCTTCTCTGGAAACACCATATATTTT. Protein: CASSGGFSGNTIYF.

The V call is TRBV7-8, the J call TRBJ1-1; no clear D gene. Germline assignment: CDR1 SGHVS and CDR2 FQNEAQ. V was trimmed by 5 bases and J by 0 bases, leaving 7 bases between them. The CDR3 sequence is 13 residues long. The CDR3 coding sequence is TGTGCCAGCAGCCCGGGTTTGAACACTGAAGCTTTCTTT. Its protein product is CASSPGLNTEAFF. The full variable domain, with the rest looked up from reference TRBV7-8 and TRBJ1-1, is GAGVSQSPRYKVAKRGQDVALRCDPISGHVSLFWYQQALGQGPEFLTYFQNEAQLDKSGLPSDRFFAERPEGSVSTLKIQRTQQEDSAVYLCASSPGLNTEAFFGQGTRLTVV.

The chain combines TRBV9 with TRBJ1-6, with a weak D call TRBD1 (6 bases). V lost 3 bases and J 8 bases, leaving 12 bases between the germline ends. The CDR3 loop spans 14 amino acids. Germline V CDR1 and CDR2: SGDLS, YYNGEE. The CDR3 region is CASSALGAYSPLHF. As DNA, the CDR3 is TGTGCCAGCAGCGCTCTGGGGGCGTATTCACCCCTCCACTTT. Complete variable domain (other parts from reference TRBV9 and TRBJ1-6): DSGVTQTPKHLITATGQRVTLRCSPRSGDLSVYWYQQSLDQGLQFLIQYYNGEERAKGNILERFSAQQFPDLHSELNLSSLELGDSALYFCASSALGAYSPLHFGNGTRLTVT.

V usage is TRBV7-9 and J usage is TRBJ2-5; no definite D call. The ends were cut back, 2 bases at V and 2 bases at J, with 12 bases in the middle. Germline V CDR1 and CDR2: SEHNR, FQNEAQ (reference sequence). This CDR3 is 15 amino acids long. The CDR3 region is CASSLPQSLQETQYF. In DNA, the CDR3 is TGTGCCAGCAGCTTACCCCAGAGTCTGCAAGAGACCCAGTACTTC.

This clone was recorded a few times. The rearrangement joins TRBV5-6 to TRBJ2-2; perhaps TRBD2 as D (5 bases). Looked up from germline, CDR1 is SGHDT and CDR2 is YYEEEE. V lost 4 bases and J 4 bases, leaving 17 bases between the germline ends. This CDR3 comprises 16 residues. The CDR3 sequence: CASSPSRGWGTGELFF. CDR3 coding DNA: TGTGCCAGCAGCCCGAGCCGGGGTTGGGGCACCGGGGAGCTGTTTTTT.

The sample holds a few counts of this clone. This chain uses TRBV6-6 with TRBJ1-1; 8 nucleotides align to TRBD1. This CDR3 has 15 amino acids. Germline V CDR1 and CDR2: MNHNY, SVGAGI (reference sequence). Trimming cost V 3 bases and J 1 base; bases outside gene matches: 4. CDR3 region: CASSYGGTGNTEAFF. CDR3 bases: TGTGCCAGCAGTTATGGAGGGACAGGGAACACTGAAGCTTTCTTT.

The rearrangement joins TRBV24-1 to TRBJ2-3, with D possibly being TRBD1 (6 bases). V was shortened by 4 bases and J by 4 bases, with 17 bases between the two germline ends. CDR3 size: 16 residues. Germline CDR1 is KGHDR and CDR2 is SFDVKD. The CDR3 DNA reads TGTGCCACCAGTGACCCGGGGACCAGGGGCCCAGATACGCAGTATTTT. Protein: CATSDPGTRGPDTQYF.

The chain couples TRBV7-3 to TRBJ2-2; no clear D. Trimming left V 3 bases short and J 7 bases short, with 21 bases between. The CDR3 spans 17 residues. Germline lookup yields CDR1 SGHTA and CDR2 FQGTGA. Here the CDR3 reads CASSFSRSSRTSGELFF. The CDR3 DNA reads TGTGCCAGCAGCTTTTCCCGCTCGAGCAGGACGAGCGGGGAGCTGTTTTTT. Full variable domain (rest looked up from reference TRBV7-3 and TRBJ2-2): GAGVSQTPSNKVTEKGKYVELRCDPISGHTALYWYRQSLGQGPEFLIYFQGTGAADDSGLPNDRFFAVRPEGSVSTLKIQRTERGDSAVYLCASSFSRSSRTSGELFFGEGSRLTVL.

This clone was observed once. This chain links TRBV19 with TRBJ1-2; D call uncertain. Looked up from germline, CDR1 is LNHDA and CDR2 is SQIVND (reference sequence). The CDR3 runs to 13 residues. Trimming removed 5 bases from V and 4 bases from J, with 11 bases in between. The CDR3 is CASSSRYPYGYTF. CDR3 nucleotide sequence: TGTGCCAGTAGTTCCAGGTACCCCTATGGCTACACCTTC.

The rearrangement uses TRBV5-1 and TRBJ2-1; unclear D gene. The V gene lost 0 bases and the J gene lost 3 bases, with 13 bases spanning the gap. Germline-derived CDR1 and CDR2 are SGHRS and YFSETQ. The CDR3 covers 16 residues. The CDR3 protein is CASSLEVGAGYNEQFF. CDR3 DNA: TGCGCCAGCAGCTTGGAGGTGGGCGCTGGCTACAATGAGCAGTTCTTC.

The V call is TRBV7-3, the J call TRBJ1-1; D is unclear. The V and J ends lost 2 bases and 0 bases respectively, with 7 bases between them. The CDR3 totals 14 residues. Germline V CDR1 and CDR2: SGHTA, FQGTGA. The CDR3 DNA is TGTGCCAGCAGCTTATGGGTGATGAACACTGAAGCTTTCTTT. It yields the protein CASSLWVMNTEAFF.

The chain is built from TRBV6-6 and TRBJ1-3; D is uncertain. With 5 bases removed from V and 4 bases from J, the gap between germline ends came to 15 bases. This CDR3 is 15 amino acids long. CDR1 and CDR2 from the germline V gene are MNHNY and SVGAGI (reference sequence). The CDR3, as DNA: TGTGCCAGCAGTGCTCAATACCCCCCCGGAAACACCATATATTTT. Residues: CASSAQYPPGNTIYF.

The chain joins TRBV15 to TRBJ1-4; D gene unclear. Germline CDR1 is LNHNV and CDR2 is YYDKDF (reference sequence). The CDR3 extends over 16 amino acids. The germline V and J ends were trimmed by 0 bases and 0 bases, with 8 bases remaining between them. The CDR3 DNA reads TGTGCCACCAGCAGAGACATTTTCGCAACTAATGAAAAACTGTTTTTT. Translated: CATSRDIFATNEKLFF.